This TCR beta chain was identified in a study of regulatory dendritic cells for organ transplantation. Method: immunoSEQ multiplex PCR; TCRdb's copy keeps in-frame clones and lacks some. The sample has roughly 4,500 clones, 60% seen once; the top ten hold 17%. Only a few counts were recorded for this clone. The target antigen is unknown. CFSE-labeled sorted T cells met regulatory or mature dendritic cells for 5 days. This clonotype originated in a human donor in good health. The sample consisted of memory CD8+ T cells from blood cultured with regulatory dendritic cells. Subset: CD45RO+ memory T cells.

The CDR3 spells CASSLGTAFLTF. The CDR3 DNA follows: TGTGCCAGCAGTTTGGGGACAGCGTTCTTGACCTTC. The chain recombines TRBV27 with TRBJ1-2, with 7 bases identical to TRBD1. Germline-derived CDR1 and CDR2 are MNHEY and SMNVEV (reference sequence). Trimming cost V 3 bases and J 14 bases; bases outside gene matches: 9. This CDR3 region has 12 residues.